The 27 T cell receptor beta chains below come from one sample, sequenced in a study of blood T cell repertoires in COVID-19 (dated by TCRdb to the early 2020s). Libraries were made using the immunoSEQ multiplex PCR assay. TCRdb provides this immuneACCESS table in a form limited to in-frame rearrangements. Some clones are lacking; in checked studies, under half of them reflect an unresolved V gene, and why the rest are absent is not known. This sample has about 520,000 clones in its table, and over 75% of those were observed once. The ten largest clones take up roughly 3.2% of the sample. Sequencing was done on a sample of peripheral blood. These receptors were taken from a human donor in a cohort sampled during active COVID-19.

The V and J genes are TRBV5-8 and TRBJ2-7; 8 nucleotides align to TRBD2. The CDR3 sequence is 13 residues long. The germline CDR1 and CDR2 sequences are SGHTS and YDEGEE. The J segment lost 6 bases and the V segment lost 0 bases, leaving 2 bases of the junction unmatched. CDR3 coding DNA: TGTGCCAGCAGCTTGGGACTAGCGTTCGAGCAGTACTTC. The encoded protein is CASSLGLAFEQYF.

The chain uses TRBV27 and TRBJ2-7, with D possibly being TRBD1 (6 bases). CDR1 is MNHEY, CDR2 SMNVEV, per germline (reference sequence). Between the trimmed V and J ends, which lost 4 bases and 0 bases, there was a span of 19 bases. The CDR3 covers 17 residues. The CDR3 region is CASSSLNYRVLSYEQYF. CDR3 bases: TGTGCCAGCAGTTCCCTTAACTACAGGGTCCTCTCCTACGAGCAGTACTTC.

The genes are TRBV28 and TRBJ2-3; TRBD2 agrees at 9 bases. The CDR3 spans 14 residues. The V segment lost 10 bases and the J segment 0 bases; nucleotides outside the gene matches: 5. Germline CDR1 reads MDHEN; CDR2 reads SYDVKM. This CDR3 is CATTTSGSTDTQYF. The CDR3 DNA is TGTGCCACTACGACTAGCGGAAGCACAGATACGCAGTATTTT.

This clone was recorded once. This rearrangement joins TRBV30 to TRBJ2-7; 10 positions match TRBD2. The CDR3 consists of 16 residues. With V trimmed by 1 base and J by 7 bases, 13 bases remained unmatched. Looked up from germline, CDR1 is GTSNPN and CDR2 is SVGIG (reference sequence). This CDR3 is CAWSGIDSLAGVEQYF. CDR3 DNA sequence: TGTGCCTGGAGTGGGATTGACAGTCTAGCGGGAGTTGAGCAGTACTTC.

The gene calls are TRBV6-5 and TRBJ2-1; D possibly corresponds to TRBD2 (6 bases). This CDR3 is built from 14 residues. The germline V gene has CDR1 MNHEY and CDR2 SVGAGI. Deletions cut 7 bases from V and 11 bases from J, with 21 bases between. The DNA of the CDR3 is TGTGCCAGCACTTTATCCTTATCTAGCGACCAGCAGTTCTTC. The encoded protein is CASTLSLSSDQQFF.

As concerns this clone: Other DNA variants within this sample encode the same CDR3. This chain connects TRBV19 to TRBJ1-1; TRBD1 might be the D (6 bases). CDR1 LNHDA and CDR2 SQIVND come from the germline V gene (reference sequence). The V end lost 4 bases, the J end lost 1 base, and 7 bases lay between the germline ends. The CDR3 has 13 amino acids. In DNA form, the CDR3 reads TGTGCCAGTAGTAGCAGGGGGAACACTGAAGCTTTCTTT. It yields the protein CASSSRGNTEAFF.

The V and J genes are TRBV7-2 and TRBJ1-2; 7 positions agree with TRBD1. J lost 3 bases, V lost 1 base, and 2 bases had no gene match. This CDR3 has 14 amino acids. CDR1 SGHTA and CDR2 FQGNSA come from the germline V gene. The CDR3 sequence is CASSLGQGDYGYTF. The CDR3 DNA sequence: TGTGCCAGCAGCTTAGGACAGGGTGACTATGGCTACACCTTC.

The chain is built from TRBV6-5 and TRBJ1-1, with unresolved D. Germline V gene lookup returns CDR1 MNHEY and CDR2 SVGAGI. With 3 bases removed from V and 0 bases from J, the gap between germline ends came to 11 bases. This CDR3 contains 15 residues. The CDR3 protein is CASSYSQVLNTEAFF. CDR3 sequence (DNA): TGTGCCAGCAGTTATTCTCAGGTCCTGAACACTGAAGCTTTCTTT.

The chain combines TRBV21-1 with TRBJ2-7; the table's D call TRBD2 went unverified against the DNA. TRBV21-1 is a recognized pseudogene. There are 15 residues in the CDR3. CDR3 region: CASRRSGSSSYEQYF. The CDR3 coding sequence is TGTGCCAGCAGGAGGTCCGGGAGCTCCTCCTACGAGCAGTACTTC.

J is TRBJ1-2 and V is TRBV6-5, with D tentatively TRBD1 (5 bases). The germline V gene has CDR1 MNHEY and CDR2 SVGAGI. The CDR3 loop spans 14 amino acids. The V gene lost 4 bases and the J gene lost 4 bases, with 13 bases spanning the gap. The CDR3 loop is CASSLNRRAYGYTF. The DNA for the CDR3 is TGTGCCAGCAGTTTAAACAGGAGGGCCTATGGCTACACCTTC.

The chain employs TRBV5-6 and TRBJ2-1; 7 bases agree with TRBD2. V lost 5 bases and J lost 7; bases outside the gene matches: 12. Germline lookup yields CDR1 SGHDT and CDR2 YYEEEE. The CDR3 runs to 15 residues. This CDR3 reads CASRTASGAGNEQFF. The CDR3 DNA reads TGTGCCAGCAGAACCGCTAGCGGAGCGGGAAATGAGCAGTTCTTC.

The chain couples TRBV19 to TRBJ1-5, with 8 nucleotides matching TRBD1. The CDR3 is 15 amino acids. The V gene's germline CDR1 is LNHDA and CDR2 SQIVND (reference sequence). V gave up 9 bases and J gave up 9 bases; unmatched junction bases: 16. CDR3 nucleotides: TGTGCCAGCAGCCCCACAGGGGGGCCCCAATGGCCCCAGCATTTT. Encoded protein: CASSPTGGPQWPQHF.

About this clone: This could be a read error, since a much larger clone is one nucleotide away. The chain carries TRBV7-3 and TRBJ1-5; TRBD1 matches at 8 bases. The CDR3 contains 15 residues. V dropped 3 bases and J dropped 0; count of bases not matched to a gene: 1. Germline V CDR1 and CDR2: SGHTA, FQGTGA. The CDR3 is CASSLTGDSNQPQHF. In nucleotides, the CDR3 is TGTGCCAGCAGCTTGACAGGGGATAGCAATCAGCCCCAGCATTTT.

The V gene is TRBV5-6, the J gene TRBJ2-7; 9 nucleotides match TRBD1. The CDR3 length is 15 residues. V was pared by 5 bases and J by 0 bases, with 6 bases of the junction left unmatched. Germline CDR1 SGHDT, CDR2 YYEEEE. CDR3: CASSPGTGSSYEQYF. The CDR3 nucleotides are TGTGCCAGCAGTCCAGGGACAGGGAGCTCCTACGAGCAGTACTTC.

V and J are TRBV5-1 and TRBJ2-3, with D possibly being TRBD2 (5 bases). This CDR3 spans 14 amino acids. The V end lost 6 bases, the J end lost 4 bases, and 15 bases lay between the germline ends. Germline CDR1 reads SGHRS; CDR2 reads YFSETQ. CDR3: CASTPARVPDTQYF. CDR3 DNA sequence: TGCGCCAGCACCCCCGCGAGGGTCCCAGATACGCAGTATTTT.

The chain carries TRBV27 and TRBJ2-7; the match to TRBD2 covers 7 bases. There are 14 residues in the CDR3. The J segment lost 4 bases and the V segment lost 0 bases, leaving 3 bases of the junction unmatched. Germline lookup yields CDR1 MNHEY and CDR2 SMNVEV (reference sequence). For the CDR3, the DNA is TGTGCCAGCAGTTTATCTAGCGGGCCTTACGAGCAGTACTTC. Residues: CASSLSSGPYEQYF.

Of note for this clone: The identical CDR3 is also encoded by other nucleotide sequences in the sample. This chain joins TRBV12-5 and TRBJ1-5; D is ambiguous. Trimming removed 1 base at V and 4 bases at J, with 5 bases between. This CDR3 contains 13 residues. CDR1 is LGHNT, CDR2 FRNRAP, per germline. The CDR3 DNA reads as TGTGCTAGTGGTTTGGGGGAGAATCAGCCCCAGCATTTT. This codes for CASGLGENQPQHF.

CDR3 protein: CASNLLGLCYEQYF. The CDR3 DNA reads as TGTGCCAGCAATTTGCTAGGACTGTGTTACGAGCAGTACTTC. The V gene is TRBV6-7, the J gene TRBJ2-7; D is possibly TRBD2 (5 bases). TRBV6-7 is an ORF, with its function uncertain. CDR3 length equals 14 residues. Trimming removed 7 bases at V and 4 bases at J, with 17 bases between.

The gene calls are TRBV11-2 and TRBJ2-2, with a tentative D call TRBD2 (7 bases). CDR3 length: 17 residues. Trimming took off 0 bases at V and 2 bases at J, with 13 bases between the two ends. Germline V gene lookup returns CDR1 SGHAT and CDR2 FQNNGV. The CDR3 DNA follows: TGTGCCAGCAGCTTAGATAGGGGGGGCCCCAACACCGGGGAGCTGTTTTTT. This gives the protein CASSLDRGGPNTGELFF.

The V call is TRBV19, the J call TRBJ2-5; no clear D gene. The CDR3 length is 11 residues. Germline CDR1 and CDR2: LNHDA and SQIVND (reference sequence). Trimming pared 8 bases from V and 0 bases from J, leaving 4 bases between. CDR3 nucleotide sequence: TGTGCCAGTCGAGACCAAGAGACCCAGTACTTC. It translates to CASRDQETQYF.

The V call is TRBV6-1, the J call TRBJ2-7; a possible D gene is TRBD1 (6 bases). The length of the CDR3 is 15 residues. The germline V gene has CDR1 MNHNS and CDR2 SASEGT. V was trimmed by 1 base and J by 0 bases, leaving 10 bases between them. The CDR3 sequence: CASSEGDTFSYEQYF. CDR3 DNA sequence: TGTGCCAGCAGTGAAGGGGACACATTCTCCTACGAGCAGTACTTC.

This chain links TRBV4-2 with TRBJ2-1, with TRBD2 matching over 13 bases. Germline V gives CDR1 LGHNA, CDR2 YNFKEQ. The CDR3 is made up of 17 amino acids. V was pared by 3 bases and J by 1 base, with 3 bases of the junction left unmatched. CDR3 nucleotide sequence: TGTGCCAGCAGCCAGGGGACTAGCGGGAATTCCTACAATGAGCAGTTCTTC. Amino acid sequence: CASSQGTSGNSYNEQFF.

The CDR3 nucleotides read TGCAGCGTGGGGGGACAGAGCTCTGGAAACACCATATATTTT. This encodes CSVGGQSSGNTIYF. This sequence joins TRBV29-1 and TRBJ1-3; 7 bases align to TRBD1. The CDR3 runs to 14 residues. V dropped 6 bases and J dropped 0; count of bases not matched to a gene: 5. Germline CDR1 and CDR2: SQVTM and ANQGSEA. Full variable domain (remainder filled in from reference TRBV29-1 and TRBJ1-3): SAVISQKPSRDICQRGTSLTIQCQVDSQVTMMFWYRQQPGQSLTLIATANQGSEATYESGFVIDKFPISRPNLTFSTLTVSNMSPEDSSIYLCSVGGQSSGNTIYFGEGSWLTVV.

The gene calls are TRBV24-1 and TRBJ2-3; D uncertain. Trimming stripped 5 bases from V and 8 bases from J, with 19 bases between. Germline V CDR1 and CDR2: KGHDR, SFDVKD. CDR3 length equals 15 residues. The CDR3 nucleotides are TGTGCCACCAGTGCGGGTGGTGTGCAGAAAAGTACGCAGTATTTT. Its protein is CATSAGGVQKSTQYF.

The V call is TRBV7-2, the J call TRBJ1-4, with D perhaps TRBD1 (5 bases). The CDR3 covers 16 residues. V was pared by 4 bases and J by 4 bases, with 16 bases between. Germline loops: CDR1 SGHTA, CDR2 FQGNSA. The CDR3 sequence: CASSSPPGLSNEKLFF. CDR3 nucleotides: TGTGCCAGCAGCTCACCACCGGGACTCAGTAATGAAAAACTGTTTTTT.

The gene calls are TRBV28 and TRBJ1-1; D is unresolved. The CDR3 has 16 residues. The germline gives CDR1 MDHEN, CDR2 SYDVKM. V was pared by 5 bases and J by 0 bases, with 16 bases between. Written as DNA, the CDR3 is TGTGCCAGCAGTGGCGGCAGCAGCACCTTGAACACTGAAGCTTTCTTT. Its translation: CASSGGSSTLNTEAFF.

This clone was recorded only once. The rearrangement links TRBV4-2 to TRBJ1-1; TRBD1 is a possible D gene (6 bases). The V and J ends lost 0 bases and 6 bases respectively, with 11 bases between them. CDR1 is LGHNA and CDR2 is YNFKEQ in the germline V gene. The length of the CDR3 is 14 residues. CDR3 loop: CASSQDFRGPEAFF. CDR3 nucleotides: TGTGCCAGCAGCCAAGATTTCAGGGGCCCTGAAGCTTTCTTT.